The subject of this entry is one T cell receptor (beta chain). Antigen specificity is unknown. This sample is part of a study of T cells in Graves' hyperthyroidism and ophthalmopathy. General study points: Appearing also in blood were most of the thyroid clonotypes expanded above 0.001.

The CDR3 contains 14 residues. CDR1 is LNHDA and CDR2 is SQIVND in the germline V gene (reference sequence). V lost 3 bases and J 7 bases, leaving 12 bases between the germline ends. Researchers amplified the TCR beta CDR3 regions from RNA transcripts. When the TCR CDR3 underwent first-round RT-PCR, the HTBI primer set was used. MiXCR was run by TCRdb on the multiplex PCR reads, yielding one entry per CDR3 protein. The data contain about 560,000 distinct CDR3 sequences, 16% of them singletons. The chain employs TRBV19 and TRBJ1-4; D possibly corresponds to TRBD1 (6 bases). Sequences were obtained from blood. This receptor was taken from a woman between 18 and 29 years old with Graves' hyperthyroidism. For the CDR3, the DNA is TGTGCCAGTAGTATCGTGGGGGCGGGTGAAAAACTGTTTTTT. It specifies CASSIVGAGEKLFF.